This paragraph reports one TCR beta chain. Its antigen remains unidentified. The junction departs from germline at one end; a sequencing error may be responsible. Exclusions: uncontrolled infection, other autoimmune disease, pregnancy, lactation. On the basis of clinical symptoms, serum thyroxine and TRAb, thyroid ultrasound and orbital computed tomography, diagnoses were made. This entry belongs to a study of T cells in Graves' hyperthyroidism and ophthalmopathy. Study-wide findings and caveats: Ophthalmopathy was told apart from stable hyperthyroidism by a 13 V-J model.

RNA transcripts were the template for amplifying TCR beta CDR3 regions. First-round RT-PCR with HTBI primers amplified the TCR CDR3 region. One entry per CDR3 protein, called by TCRdb with MiXCR from the multiplex PCR reads. The data contain approximately 370,000 distinct CDR3 sequences, about 18% of them singletons. This clonotype was obtained from a woman in her 30s with Graves' hyperthyroidism that later progressed to Graves' ophthalmopathy. Sequencing was done on a sample of blood.

CDR3 DNA: TGTGCCAGCAGTTTAGAGGGACACCATGGCTACACCTTC. This sequence encodes CASSLEGHHGYTF. The chain links TRBV11-2 to TRBJ1-2, with D possibly TRBD1 on 6 matching bases. CDR1 is SGHAT and CDR2 is FQNNGV in the germline V gene. The CDR3 is 13 residues long.